The sequence of this TCR beta chain was determined in a study of T cell changes during pregnancy in multiple sclerosis. Clones were sequenced by immunoSEQ multiplex PCR, and TCRdb holds only the in-frame ones, with some missing. The sample has tens of thousands of clones; 91% are singletons. CDR3 length: 14 residues. Trimming took 6 bases from V and 3 from J, leaving 15 bases between them. From germline, CDR1 is SGDLS and CDR2 YYNGEE. V gene TRBV9 combines with J gene TRBJ1-2; no definite D call. The receptor comes from a female donor with multiple sclerosis, enrolled in a pregnancy study. The sample here was peripheral blood, taken in the second trimester of pregnancy. As DNA, the CDR3 is TGTGCCAGCAACGTCGGAGGGCGGTACTATGGCTACACCTTC. This gives the protein CASNVGGRYYGYTF.